This T cell receptor beta chain was documented in a study of type 1 regulatory T cells. Background on the study: T-allo10 is a Tr1-enriched, alloantigen-specific CD4 T cell product made in vitro.

Germline V CDR1 and CDR2: MDHEN, SYDVKM. The CDR3 is 14 amino acids. Trimming removed 5 bases at V and 5 bases at J, with 16 bases between. This clonotype was recorded a few times. Its antigen remains unknown. General observations from the study: Type 1 regulatory T cells had a more restricted TCR repertoire than non-type 1 regulatory T cells.

MiXCR, applied by TCRdb to the reads, yields one record per CDR3 protein. The sample lists roughly 65,000 distinct CDR3 sequences, almost 50% seen once, with more than 2% in the top ten. The sample comprised cultured non-Tr1 T cells, either the whole culture or a sorted T cell fraction (not recorded which). The V gene is TRBV28, the J gene TRBJ2-7; possibly TRBD1 for D (6 bases). The source is a human donor in good health. The CDR3 DNA is TGTGCCAGCAGTCTTTTTAGGGGGACCCACGAGCAGTACTTC. Translated, it gives CASSLFRGTHEQYF.